Below, one TCR beta chain is given with its context. Antigen: not known. As to time point: cycle 4 day 1 (C4D1), after 5 to 7 weeks of nivolumab. All patients relapsed after autologous stem cell transplantation, and brentuximab vedotin exposure varied. Trimming removed 0 bases from V and 5 bases from J; junction bases left unmatched: 6. The germline gives CDR1 MNHEY, CDR2 SVGAGI. The CDR3 is 16 amino acids. The data were produced by immunoSEQ multiplex PCR, yet TCRdb's version contains in-frame clones alone and is incomplete. The table records 40,000 to 50,000 clones, nearly 70% of them present only once. These data are taken from a study of PD-1 blockade in classical Hodgkin lymphoma. Study findings and constraints: CD4+ TCR diversity climbed significantly by C4D1, unlike CD8+ TCR diversity. Newly diagnosed patients were reported to start with lower TCR diversity than healthy donors.

J is TRBJ2-5 and V is TRBV6-5, with TRBD2 matching 10 bases. The origin of this receptor is a human donor with classical Hodgkin lymphoma. Sequences were derived from peripheral blood mononuclear cells (PBMCs), sampled before the fourth cycle of nivolumab. CDR3 sequence (DNA): TGTGCCAGCAGTTACTCGAGCAGCGGGAGGGGGGAGACCCAGTACTTC. It yields the protein CASSYSSSGRGETQYF.